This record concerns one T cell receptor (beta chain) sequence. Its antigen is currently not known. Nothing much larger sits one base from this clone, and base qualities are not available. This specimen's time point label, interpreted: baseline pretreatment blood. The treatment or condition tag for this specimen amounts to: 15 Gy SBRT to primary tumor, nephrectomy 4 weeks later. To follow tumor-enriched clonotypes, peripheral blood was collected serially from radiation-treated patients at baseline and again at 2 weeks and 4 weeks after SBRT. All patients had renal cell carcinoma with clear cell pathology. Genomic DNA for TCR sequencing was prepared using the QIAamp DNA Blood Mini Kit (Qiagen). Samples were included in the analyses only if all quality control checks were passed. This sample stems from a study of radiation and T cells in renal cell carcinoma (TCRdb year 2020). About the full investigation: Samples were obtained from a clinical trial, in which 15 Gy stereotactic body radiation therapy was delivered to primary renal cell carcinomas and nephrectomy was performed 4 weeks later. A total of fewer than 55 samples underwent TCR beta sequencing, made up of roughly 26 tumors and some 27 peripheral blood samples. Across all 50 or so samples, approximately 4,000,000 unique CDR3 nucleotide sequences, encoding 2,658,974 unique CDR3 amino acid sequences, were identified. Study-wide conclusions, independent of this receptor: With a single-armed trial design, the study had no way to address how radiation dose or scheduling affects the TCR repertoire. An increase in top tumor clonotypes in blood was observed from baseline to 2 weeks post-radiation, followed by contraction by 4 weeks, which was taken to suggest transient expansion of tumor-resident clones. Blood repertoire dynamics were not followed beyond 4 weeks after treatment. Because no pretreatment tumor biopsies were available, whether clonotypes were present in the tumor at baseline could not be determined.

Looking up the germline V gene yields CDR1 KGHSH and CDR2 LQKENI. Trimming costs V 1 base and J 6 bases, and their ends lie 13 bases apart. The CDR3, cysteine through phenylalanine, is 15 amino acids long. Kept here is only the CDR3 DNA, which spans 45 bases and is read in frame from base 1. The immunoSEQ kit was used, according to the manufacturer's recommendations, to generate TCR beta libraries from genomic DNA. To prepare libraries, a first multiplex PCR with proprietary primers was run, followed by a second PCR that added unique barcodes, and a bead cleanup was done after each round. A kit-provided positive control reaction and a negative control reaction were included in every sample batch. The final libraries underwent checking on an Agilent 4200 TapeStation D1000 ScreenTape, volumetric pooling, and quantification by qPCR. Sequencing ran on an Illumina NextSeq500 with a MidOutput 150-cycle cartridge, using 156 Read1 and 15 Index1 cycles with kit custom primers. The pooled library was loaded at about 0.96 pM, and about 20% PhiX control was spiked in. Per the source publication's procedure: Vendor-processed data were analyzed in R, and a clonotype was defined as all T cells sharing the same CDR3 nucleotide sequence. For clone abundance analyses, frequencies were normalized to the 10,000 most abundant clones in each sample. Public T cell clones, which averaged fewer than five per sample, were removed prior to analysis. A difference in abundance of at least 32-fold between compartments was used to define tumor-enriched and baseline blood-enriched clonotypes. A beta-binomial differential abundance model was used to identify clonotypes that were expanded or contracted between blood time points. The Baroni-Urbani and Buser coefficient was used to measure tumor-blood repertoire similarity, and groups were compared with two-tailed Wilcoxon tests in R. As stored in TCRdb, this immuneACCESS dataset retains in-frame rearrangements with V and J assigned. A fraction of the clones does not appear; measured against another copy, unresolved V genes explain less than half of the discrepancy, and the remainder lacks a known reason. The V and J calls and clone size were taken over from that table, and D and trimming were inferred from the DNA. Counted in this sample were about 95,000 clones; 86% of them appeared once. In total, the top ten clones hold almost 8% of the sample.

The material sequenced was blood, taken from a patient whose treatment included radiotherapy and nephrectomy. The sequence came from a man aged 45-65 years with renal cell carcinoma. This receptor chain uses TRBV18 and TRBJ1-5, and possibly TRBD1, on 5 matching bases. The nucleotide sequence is TGTGCCAGCTCACCACTCGGGGGTACAGCTCAGCCCCAGCATTTT. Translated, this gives CASSPLGGTAQPQHF.